One and the same sample provided the 20 T cell receptor beta chains below, sequenced in a study of shared clonotypes between healthy human individuals. Using immunoSEQ multiplex PCR, the repertoire was profiled, and TCRdb retains in-frame clones only, with some absent. The table lists about 530,000 clones, around 79% of them singletons. Sequenced input: PBMCs. The receptors come from a woman aged 40-49 years in good health. Some clones in this sample may be carry-over from other donors' samples.

This rearrangement joins TRBV7-2 to TRBJ1-1; no reliable D call. CDR1 is SGHTA and CDR2 is FQGNSA in the germline V gene. Trimming left V 0 bases short and J 5 bases short, with 7 bases between. CDR3 length equals 13 residues. In DNA form, the CDR3 reads TGTGCCAGCAGCTTAGCGGCGCAGACTGAAGCTTTCTTT. This sequence encodes CASSLAAQTEAFF.

The chain combines TRBV5-4 with TRBJ2-5; 10 positions agree with TRBD2. The J call may be incorrect, as the DNA end agrees better with TRBJ2-7. CDR1 and CDR2 (germline): SGHNT, YYREEE (reference sequence). This CDR3 region has 15 residues. CDR3 sequence (DNA): TGTGCCAGCAGATTAGCGGGAGGTGCCTCCTACGAGCAGTACTTC. This gives the protein CASRLAGGASYEQYF.

The CDR3 here is CASSPLTGGRSGYTF. CDR3 nucleotides: TGTGCCAGCTCACCACTGACAGGGGGAAGGTCGGGCTACACCTTC. The chain recombines TRBV18 with TRBJ1-2; 9 positions agree with TRBD1. The V segment lost 1 base and the J segment 8 bases; nucleotides outside the gene matches: 8. The CDR3 is 15 amino acids. Germline loops: CDR1 KGHSH, CDR2 LQKENI.

The table lists this clone with a few counts. The chain combines TRBV19 with TRBJ1-5; D possibly corresponds to TRBD1 (5 bases). In germline, CDR1 is LNHDA, CDR2 SQIVND (reference sequence). The V and J ends lost 1 base and 10 bases respectively, with 14 bases between them. The CDR3 sequence is 14 residues long. This CDR3 reads CASSIGPGMRPQHF. Written as DNA, the CDR3 is TGTGCCAGTAGTATAGGGCCAGGGATGAGACCCCAGCATTTT.

The V gene is TRBV6-6, the J gene TRBJ2-1; TRBD2 matches 11 bases. The CDR3 contains 15 residues. Germline V gene data show CDR1 as MNHNY and CDR2 as SVGAGI (reference sequence). Unmatched junction bases numbered 5, after V lost 4 bases and J lost 6 bases. CDR3 amino acids: CASSSPGTSGNEQFF. DNA of the CDR3: TGTGCCAGCAGTTCCCCGGGGACTAGCGGCAATGAGCAGTTCTTC.

V usage is TRBV4-1 and J usage is TRBJ1-4; a weak D match, TRBD1 (5 bases). The V gene's germline CDR1 is MGHRA and CDR2 YSYEKL. V was pared by 1 base and J by 3 bases, with 6 bases between. CDR3 length: 14 residues. The CDR3 region has the DNA TGCGCCAGCAGCCAAGCGGGGCCTAATGAAAAACTGTTTTTT. Amino acids: CASSQAGPNEKLFF.

The chain combines TRBV7-3 with TRBJ2-2; D uncertain. Trimming took off 5 bases at V and 0 bases at J, with 10 bases between the two ends. Germline V lookup: CDR1 SGHTA, CDR2 FQGTGA. The CDR3 is 15 amino acids. CDR3: CASSQYGPNTGELFF. Written as DNA, the CDR3 is TGTGCCAGCAGCCAGTACGGGCCGAACACCGGGGAGCTGTTTTTT. Variable domain in full (rest from reference TRBV7-3 and TRBJ2-2): GAGVSQTPSNKVTEKGKYVELRCDPISGHTALYWYRQSLGQGPEFLIYFQGTGAADDSGLPNDRFFAVRPEGSVSTLKIQRTERGDSAVYLCASSQYGPNTGELFFGEGSRLTVL.

The chain employs TRBV6-1 and TRBJ2-1; TRBD2 matches at 10 bases. The CDR3 is 13 residues long. Trimming cost V 4 bases and J 12 bases; bases outside gene matches: 6. Germline V gene lookup returns CDR1 MNHNS and CDR2 SASEGT. This CDR3 reads CASSGASGSRQFF. The DNA for the CDR3 is TGTGCCAGCAGTGGCGCTAGCGGGAGTCGGCAGTTCTTC.

CDR3 bases: TGTGCCATCAGTGTCCAGGGCACTGAAGCTTTCTTT. Its protein is CAISVQGTEAFF. The V call is TRBV10-3, the J call TRBJ1-1, with D maybe TRBD1 (5 bases). The germline gives CDR1 ENHRY, CDR2 SYGVKD. V dropped 4 bases and J dropped 4 bases, with 7 bases sitting between them. The CDR3 has 12 residues.

The V gene is TRBV5-1, the J gene TRBJ2-6; D uncertain. V was pared by 3 bases and J by 2 bases, with 9 bases between. CDR3 length: 15 amino acids. Germline V CDR1 and CDR2: SGHRS, YFSETQ. The CDR3 DNA follows: TGCGCCAGCAGCTCCGAGGTTGCTGGGGCCAACGTCCTGACTTTC. The encoded protein is CASSSEVAGANVLTF.

At least ten counts were recorded for this clone. The gene calls are TRBV21-1 and TRBJ1-5; the table's D call of TRBD1 was not tested on the DNA. TRBV21-1 is reported as a pseudogene. The CDR3 length is 16 residues. CDR3 in DNA: TGTGCCAGCAGCAAAGCCCCGGGACAGGGTAATCAGCCCCAGCATTTT. Its translation is CASSKAPGQGNQPQHF.

The chain recombines TRBV6-5 with TRBJ1-1; D possibly corresponds to TRBD1 (5 bases). V was clipped by 5 bases and J by 1 base, with 14 bases between them. The CDR3 consists of 15 residues. CDR1 is MNHEY, CDR2 SVGAGI, per germline. DNA of the CDR3: TGTGCCAGCAGTCCCCGGTCCGGGGGGAACACTGAAGCTTTCTTT. Translating gives CASSPRSGGNTEAFF.

The V gene is TRBV9, the J gene TRBJ1-3; D may be TRBD1 (5 bases). The germline gives CDR1 SGDLS, CDR2 YYNGEE. The CDR3 consists of 15 residues. V dropped 4 bases and J dropped 0 bases, with 11 bases sitting between them. DNA for the CDR3: TGTGCCAGCAGCTTTGGGGGAGACTCTGGAAACACCATATATTTT. This encodes CASSFGGDSGNTIYF.

In this sample, this clone turned up a few times. This chain joins TRBV7-9 and TRBJ1-1; D is undetermined. Germline CDR1 and CDR2: SEHNR and FQNEAQ (reference sequence). Trimming took 7 bases from V and 1 from J, leaving 22 bases between them. This CDR3 has 17 amino acids. CDR3 DNA sequence: TGTGCCAGCATCAAATTGTTGGCGGAGGTTACGAACACTGAAGCTTTCTTT. Its translation is CASIKLLAEVTNTEAFF.

The rearrangement joins TRBV29-1 to TRBJ2-1, with 11 bases fitting TRBD2. This CDR3 region has 14 residues. V lost 8 bases and J lost 8; bases outside the gene matches: 11. Germline V gene sequence: CDR1 SQVTM, CDR2 ANQGSEA. The CDR3 DNA reads as TGCAGCCTGAGGCCTAGCGGGAGGTTGGATGAGCAGTTCTTC. As protein: CSLRPSGRLDEQFF.

Details on this clone: The junction does not match germline at one end; this may be a read error. V gene TRBV7-9 combines with J gene TRBJ2-7; weak D call: TRBD2 (6 bases). The CDR3 has 14 residues. Germline V lookup: CDR1 SEHNR, CDR2 FQNEAQ (reference sequence). In DNA, the CDR3 is TGTGCCAGCAGCTTAATAGGGACTGCCAGCGAGCAGTGCTTC. Its translation is CASSLIGTASEQCF.

This chain joins TRBV4-2 and TRBJ2-5; 10 bases match TRBD2. Germline assignment: CDR1 LGHNA and CDR2 YNFKEQ. V was pared by 0 bases and J by 5 bases, with 6 bases of the junction left unmatched. CDR3 length equals 16 residues. The CDR3 spells CASSQETSGRGETQYF. DNA for the CDR3: TGTGCCAGCAGCCAAGAGACGAGCGGGAGGGGGGAGACCCAGTACTTC.

The chain is built from TRBV18 and TRBJ2-2; D possibly uses TRBD1 or TRBD2 (6 bases each). CDR3 length: 17 residues. Germline V gene lookup returns CDR1 KGHSH and CDR2 LQKENI. Deletions cut 0 bases from V and 0 bases from J, with 11 bases between. CDR3 residues: CASSPPVGGTNTGELFF. The DNA of the CDR3 is TGTGCCAGCTCACCACCTGTAGGGGGGACGAACACCGGGGAGCTGTTTTTT. The full variable domain, rest sourced from reference TRBV18 and TRBJ2-2, is NAGVMQNPRHLVRRRGQEARLRCSPMKGHSHVYWYRQLPEEGLKFMVYLQKENIIDESGMPKERFSAEFPKEGPSILRIQQVVRGDSAAYFCASSPPVGGTNTGELFFGEGSRLTVL.

The V call is TRBV19, the J call TRBJ1-2, with 12 bases aligning to TRBD1. This CDR3 is built from 14 residues. Germline V gives CDR1 LNHDA, CDR2 SQIVND (reference sequence). With 6 bases clipped from V and 6 bases from J, the junction kept 5 bases outside the gene matches. Written as DNA, the CDR3 is TGTGCCAGTAGGCCTGGGACAGGGGGCAATGGCTACACCTTC. Translated: CASRPGTGGNGYTF.

The J gene is TRBJ1-5, the V gene TRBV19; the match to TRBD1 covers 11 bases. CDR1 LNHDA and CDR2 SQIVND come from the germline V gene (reference sequence). This CDR3 is 17 amino acids long. Losses at the gene ends were 3 bases for V and 5 bases for J; bases not matched to a gene: 9. The CDR3 loop is CASSMIWGDRGDQPQHF. The CDR3 DNA reads TGTGCCAGTAGTATGATCTGGGGGGACAGGGGGGATCAGCCCCAGCATTTT.